Sequencing of this T cell receptor (beta chain) was carried out in a study of sequential checkpoint blockade in melanoma. Assay used: immunoSEQ multiplex PCR; TCRdb lists only in-frame clones, some missing. The data contain about 21,000 clones, around 30% of them singletons. This CDR3 is 18 amino acids long. Noted treatment: randomized to nivolumab then ipilimumab (arm A) or the reverse (arm B). The sequencing used tumor tissue (inferred from file names), collected from a patient given nivolumab and ipilimumab in sequence. The receptor comes from a human donor with melanoma. The chain is built from TRBV1 and TRBJ2-3; TRBD2 reflects the table's D call only, with no check against the DNA. TRBV1 is flagged as a pseudogene. CDR3 bases: TGCGCCAGCAGCCAGGCCTCTACTAGCGGGAGTGATGCAGATACGCAGTATTTT. This sequence encodes CASSQASTSGSDADTQYF.